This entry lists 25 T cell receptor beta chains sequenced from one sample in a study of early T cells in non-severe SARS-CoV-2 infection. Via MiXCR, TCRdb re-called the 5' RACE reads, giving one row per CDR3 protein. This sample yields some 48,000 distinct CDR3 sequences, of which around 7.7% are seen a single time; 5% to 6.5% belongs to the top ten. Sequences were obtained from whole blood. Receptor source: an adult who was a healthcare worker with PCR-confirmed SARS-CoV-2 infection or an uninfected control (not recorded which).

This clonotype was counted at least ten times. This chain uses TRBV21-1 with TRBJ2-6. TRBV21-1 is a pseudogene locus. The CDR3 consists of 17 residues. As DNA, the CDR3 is TGTGCCAGCAGCAAACTCAAGGGTCTATCTGGGGCCAACGTCCTGACTTTC. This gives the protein CASSKLKGLSGANVLTF.

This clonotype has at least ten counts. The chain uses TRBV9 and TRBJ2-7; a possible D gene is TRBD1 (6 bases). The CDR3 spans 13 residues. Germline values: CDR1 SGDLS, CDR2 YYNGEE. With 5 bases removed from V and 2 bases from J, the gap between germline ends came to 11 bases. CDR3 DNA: TGTGCCAGCAGGTCGGGACAAACCTACGAGCAGTACTTC. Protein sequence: CASRSGQTYEQYF.

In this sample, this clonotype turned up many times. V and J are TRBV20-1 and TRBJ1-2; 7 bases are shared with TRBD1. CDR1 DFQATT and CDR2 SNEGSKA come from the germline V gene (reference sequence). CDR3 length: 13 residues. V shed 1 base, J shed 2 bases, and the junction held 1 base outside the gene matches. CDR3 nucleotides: TGCAGTGCTAGAGGCAGGGGGAACTATGGCTACACCTTC. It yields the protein CSARGRGNYGYTF.

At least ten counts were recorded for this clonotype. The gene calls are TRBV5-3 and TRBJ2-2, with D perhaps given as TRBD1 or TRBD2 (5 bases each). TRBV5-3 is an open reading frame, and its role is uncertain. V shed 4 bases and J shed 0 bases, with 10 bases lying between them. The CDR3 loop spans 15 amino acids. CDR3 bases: TGTGCCAGAAGCCAGGGACGTTCGAACACCGGGGAGCTGTTTTTT. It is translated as CARSQGRSNTGELFF.

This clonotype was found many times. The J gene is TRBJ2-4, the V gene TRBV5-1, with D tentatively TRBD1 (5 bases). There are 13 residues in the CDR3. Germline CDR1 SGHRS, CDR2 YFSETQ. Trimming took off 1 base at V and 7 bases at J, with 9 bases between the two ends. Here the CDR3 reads CASSLKQANIQYF. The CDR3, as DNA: TGCGCCAGCAGCTTGAAACAGGCGAACATTCAGTACTTC.

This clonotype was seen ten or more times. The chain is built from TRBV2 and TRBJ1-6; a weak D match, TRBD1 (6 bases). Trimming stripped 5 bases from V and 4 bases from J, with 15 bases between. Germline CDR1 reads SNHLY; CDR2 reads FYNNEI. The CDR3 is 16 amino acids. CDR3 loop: CASSTTGQTYNSPLHF. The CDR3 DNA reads TGTGCCAGCAGTACTACAGGACAGACTTATAATTCACCCCTCCACTTT.

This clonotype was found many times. CDR3 sequence (DNA): TGTGCCAGTAGTACGACAGGGGGAATCTACGAGCAGTACTTC. This sequence encodes CASSTTGGIYEQYF. The V gene is TRBV19, the J gene TRBJ2-7; 9 bases line up with TRBD1. There are 14 residues in the CDR3. Germline V gives CDR1 LNHDA, CDR2 SQIVND (reference sequence). Trimming took 4 bases from V and 3 from J; bases not matched to a gene: 4.

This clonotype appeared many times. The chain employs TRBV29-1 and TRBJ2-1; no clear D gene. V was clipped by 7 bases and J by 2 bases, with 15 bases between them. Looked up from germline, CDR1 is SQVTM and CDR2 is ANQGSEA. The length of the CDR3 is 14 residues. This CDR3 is CSAELEIAYNEQFF. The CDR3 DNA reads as TGCAGCGCGGAACTTGAAATAGCCTACAATGAGCAGTTCTTC.

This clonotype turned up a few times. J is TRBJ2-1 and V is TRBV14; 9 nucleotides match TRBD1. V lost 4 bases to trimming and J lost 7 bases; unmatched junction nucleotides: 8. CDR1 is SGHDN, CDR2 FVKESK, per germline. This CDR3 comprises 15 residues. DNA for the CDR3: TGTGCCAGCAGCCCCCGACAGGGGGGAAAGAATGAGCAGTTCTTC. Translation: CASSPRQGGKNEQFF.

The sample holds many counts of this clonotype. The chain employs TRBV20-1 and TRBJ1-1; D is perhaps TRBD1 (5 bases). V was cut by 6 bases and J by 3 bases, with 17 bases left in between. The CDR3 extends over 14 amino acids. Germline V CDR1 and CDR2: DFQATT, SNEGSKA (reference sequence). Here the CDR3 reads CSATTGPSDTEAFF. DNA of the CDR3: TGCAGTGCGACAACAGGACCCTCGGACACTGAAGCTTTCTTT.

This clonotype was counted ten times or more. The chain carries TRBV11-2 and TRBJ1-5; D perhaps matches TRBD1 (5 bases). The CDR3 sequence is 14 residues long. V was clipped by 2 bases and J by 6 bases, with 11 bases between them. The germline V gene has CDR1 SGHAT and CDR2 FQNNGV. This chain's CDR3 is CASSLHQGGQPQHF. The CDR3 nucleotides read TGTGCCAGCAGCTTACACCAGGGCGGTCAGCCCCAGCATTTT.

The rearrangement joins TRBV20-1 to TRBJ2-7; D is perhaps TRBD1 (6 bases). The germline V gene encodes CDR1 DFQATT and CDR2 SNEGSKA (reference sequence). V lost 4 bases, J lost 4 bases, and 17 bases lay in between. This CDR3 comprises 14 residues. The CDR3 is CSATRGWGLYEQYF. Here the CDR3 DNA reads TGCAGTGCTACACGGGGCTGGGGGCTGTACGAGCAGTACTTC.

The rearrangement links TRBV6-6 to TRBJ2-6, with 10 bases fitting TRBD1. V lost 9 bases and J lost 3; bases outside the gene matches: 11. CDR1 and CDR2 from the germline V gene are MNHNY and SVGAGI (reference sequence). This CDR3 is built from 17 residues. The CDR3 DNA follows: TGTGCCAGTAGCAAAGGGACAGGGGTTATTGGGGCCAACGTCCTGACTTTC. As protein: CASSKGTGVIGANVLTF.

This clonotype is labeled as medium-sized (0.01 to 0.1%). The CDR3: CASSLGQVSTDTQYF. The CDR3 DNA reads as TGTGCCAGCAGTTTGGGACAGGTTAGCACAGATACGCAGTATTTT. J is TRBJ2-3 and V is TRBV7-9; 8 bases align to TRBD1. V shed 6 bases, J shed 0 bases, and the junction held 5 bases outside the gene matches. This CDR3 region has 15 residues. CDR1 and CDR2 (germline): SEHNR, FQNEAQ (reference sequence).

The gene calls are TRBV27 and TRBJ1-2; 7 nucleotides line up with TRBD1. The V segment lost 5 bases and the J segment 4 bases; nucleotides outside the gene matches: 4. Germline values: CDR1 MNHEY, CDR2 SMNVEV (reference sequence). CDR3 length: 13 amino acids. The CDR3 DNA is TGTGCCAGCAGTCTCCGGACAGGCTATGGCTACACCTTC. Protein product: CASSLRTGYGYTF.

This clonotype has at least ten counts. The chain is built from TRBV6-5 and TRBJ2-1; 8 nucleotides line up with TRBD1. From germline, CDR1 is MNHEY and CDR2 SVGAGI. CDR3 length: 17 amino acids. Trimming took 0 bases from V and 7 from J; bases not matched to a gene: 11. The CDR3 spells CASSYSFSGTGPNEQFF. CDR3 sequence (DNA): TGTGCCAGCAGTTACTCCTTCTCCGGGACAGGTCCGAATGAGCAGTTCTTC.

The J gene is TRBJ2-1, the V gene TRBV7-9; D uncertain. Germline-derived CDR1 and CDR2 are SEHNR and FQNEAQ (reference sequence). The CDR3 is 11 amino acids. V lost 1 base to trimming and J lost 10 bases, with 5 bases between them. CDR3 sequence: CASSLDREQFF. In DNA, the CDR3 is TGTGCCAGCAGCTTAGATCGGGAGCAGTTCTTC.

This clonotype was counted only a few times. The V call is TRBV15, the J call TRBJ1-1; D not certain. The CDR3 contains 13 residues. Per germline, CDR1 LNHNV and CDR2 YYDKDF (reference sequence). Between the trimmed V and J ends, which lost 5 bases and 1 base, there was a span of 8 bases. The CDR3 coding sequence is TGTGCCACCAGCCTGGGAGAGAACACTGAAGCTTTCTTT. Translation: CATSLGENTEAFF.

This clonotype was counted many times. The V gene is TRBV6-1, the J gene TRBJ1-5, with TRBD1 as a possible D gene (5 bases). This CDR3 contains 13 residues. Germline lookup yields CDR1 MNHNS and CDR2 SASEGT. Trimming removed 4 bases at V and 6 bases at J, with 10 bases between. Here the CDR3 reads CASSVRGSQPQHF. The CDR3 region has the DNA TGTGCCAGCAGTGTGAGGGGATCTCAGCCCCAGCATTTT.

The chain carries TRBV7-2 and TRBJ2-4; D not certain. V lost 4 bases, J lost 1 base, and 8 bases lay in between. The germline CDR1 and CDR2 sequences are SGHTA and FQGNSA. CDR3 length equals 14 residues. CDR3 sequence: CASSSEPAKNIQYF. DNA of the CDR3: TGTGCCAGCAGCTCGGAACCGGCCAAAAACATTCAGTACTTC.

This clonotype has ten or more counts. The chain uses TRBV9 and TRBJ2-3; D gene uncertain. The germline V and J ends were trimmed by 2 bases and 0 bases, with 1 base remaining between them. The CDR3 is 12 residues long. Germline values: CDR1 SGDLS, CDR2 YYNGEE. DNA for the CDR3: TGTGCCAGCAGCGTTAGCACAGATACGCAGTATTTT. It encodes CASSVSTDTQYF. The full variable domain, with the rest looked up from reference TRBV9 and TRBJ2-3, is DSGVTQTPKHLITATGQRVTLRCSPRSGDLSVYWYQQSLDQGLQFLIQYYNGEERAKGNILERFSAQQFPDLHSELNLSSLELGDSALYFCASSVSTDTQYFGPGTRLTVL.

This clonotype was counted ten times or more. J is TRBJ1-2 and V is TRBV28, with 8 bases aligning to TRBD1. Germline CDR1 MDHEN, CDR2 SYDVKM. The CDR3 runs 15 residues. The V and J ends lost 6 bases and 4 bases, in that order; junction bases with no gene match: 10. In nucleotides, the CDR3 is TGTGCCAGCAGGCGGGGCGGGACAGGCCTCTATGGCTACACCTTC. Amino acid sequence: CASRRGGTGLYGYTF.

CDR3 sequence (DNA): TGTGCCAGCAGCCCCACTGAAGCTTTCTTT. This encodes CASSPTEAFF. The V call is TRBV21-1, the J call TRBJ1-1. TRBV21-1 is a documented pseudogene. The CDR3 totals 10 residues.

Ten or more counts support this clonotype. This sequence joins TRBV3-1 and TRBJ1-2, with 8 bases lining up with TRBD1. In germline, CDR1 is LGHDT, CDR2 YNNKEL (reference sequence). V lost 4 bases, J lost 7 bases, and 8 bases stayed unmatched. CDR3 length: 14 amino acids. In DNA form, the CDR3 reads TGTGCCAGCAGCCGGACAGGGCAAAGGTCTGGCTACACCTTC. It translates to CASSRTGQRSGYTF.

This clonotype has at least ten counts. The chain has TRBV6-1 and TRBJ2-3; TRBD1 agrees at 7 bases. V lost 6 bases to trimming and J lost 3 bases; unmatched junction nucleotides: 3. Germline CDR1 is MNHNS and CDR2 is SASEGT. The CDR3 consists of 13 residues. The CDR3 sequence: CASSQDRTDTQYF. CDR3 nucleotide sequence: TGTGCCAGCAGCCAGGACAGGACAGATACGCAGTATTTT.